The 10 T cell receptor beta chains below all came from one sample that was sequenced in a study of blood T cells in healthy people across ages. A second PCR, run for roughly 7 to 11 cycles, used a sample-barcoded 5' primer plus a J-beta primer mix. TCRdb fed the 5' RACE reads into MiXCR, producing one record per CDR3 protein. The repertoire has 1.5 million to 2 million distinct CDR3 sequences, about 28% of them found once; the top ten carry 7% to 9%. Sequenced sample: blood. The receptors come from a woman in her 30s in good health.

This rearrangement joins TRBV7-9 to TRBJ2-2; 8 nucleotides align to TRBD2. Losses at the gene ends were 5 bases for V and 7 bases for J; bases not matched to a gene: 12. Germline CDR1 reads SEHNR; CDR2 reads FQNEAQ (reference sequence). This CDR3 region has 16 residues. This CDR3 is CASSHVSGGAVGELFF. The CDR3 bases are TGTGCCAGCAGCCATGTGTCCGGGGGGGCCGTCGGGGAGCTGTTTTTT.

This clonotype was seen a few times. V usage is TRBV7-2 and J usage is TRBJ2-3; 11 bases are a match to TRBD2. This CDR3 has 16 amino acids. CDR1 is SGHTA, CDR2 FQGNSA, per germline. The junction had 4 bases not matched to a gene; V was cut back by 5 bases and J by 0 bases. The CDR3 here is CASSTTSGGSTDTQYF. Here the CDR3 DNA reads TGTGCCAGCAGCACCACTAGCGGGGGCAGCACAGATACGCAGTATTTT.

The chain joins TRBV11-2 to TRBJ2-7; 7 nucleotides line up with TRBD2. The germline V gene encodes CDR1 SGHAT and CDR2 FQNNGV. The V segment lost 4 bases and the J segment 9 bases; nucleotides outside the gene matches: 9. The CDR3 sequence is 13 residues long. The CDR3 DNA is TGTGCCAGCAGCTCCCTCGAGGCGGGAGTGCAGTACTTC. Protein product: CASSSLEAGVQYF. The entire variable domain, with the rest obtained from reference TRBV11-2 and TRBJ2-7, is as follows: EAGVAQSPRYKIIEKRQSVAFWCNPISGHATLYWYQQILGQGPKLLIQFQNNGVVDDSQLPKDRFSAERLKGVDSTLKIQPAKLEDSAVYLCASSSLEAGVQYFGPGTRLTVT.

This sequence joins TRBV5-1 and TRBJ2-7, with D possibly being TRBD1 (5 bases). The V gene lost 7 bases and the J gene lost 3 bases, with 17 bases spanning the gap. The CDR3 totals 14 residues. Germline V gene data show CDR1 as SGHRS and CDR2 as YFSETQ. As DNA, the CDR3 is TGCGCCAGCCAGCTTGGTCTACAGGTCTACGAGCAGTACTTC. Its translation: CASQLGLQVYEQYF.

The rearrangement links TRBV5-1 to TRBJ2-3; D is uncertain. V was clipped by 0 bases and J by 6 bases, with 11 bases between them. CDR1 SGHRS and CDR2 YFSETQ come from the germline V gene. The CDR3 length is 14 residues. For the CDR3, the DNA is TGCGCCAGCAGCTTGGATGTAGCTGGGGATACGCAGTATTTT. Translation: CASSLDVAGDTQYF.

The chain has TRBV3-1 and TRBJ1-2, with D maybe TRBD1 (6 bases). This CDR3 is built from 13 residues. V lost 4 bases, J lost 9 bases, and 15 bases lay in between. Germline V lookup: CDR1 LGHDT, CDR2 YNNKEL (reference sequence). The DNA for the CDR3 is TGTGCCAGCAGCCGTCAATCGAGGGGGAGCTACACCTTC. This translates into CASSRQSRGSYTF.

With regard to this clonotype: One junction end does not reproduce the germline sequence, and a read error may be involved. CDR3 nucleotides: TGCGTCAGCAGCTTGCCCGGTGGCGTCGGGGCCCTCCACTTT. Translating it yields CVSSLPGGVGALHF. V gene TRBV5-1 combines with J gene TRBJ1-6; D call uncertain. The CDR3 consists of 14 residues. Germline V lookup: CDR1 SGHRS, CDR2 YFSETQ.

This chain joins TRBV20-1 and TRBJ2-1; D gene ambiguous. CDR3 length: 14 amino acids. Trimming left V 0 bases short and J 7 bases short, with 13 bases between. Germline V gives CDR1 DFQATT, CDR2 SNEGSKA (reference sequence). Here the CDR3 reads CSARDLGAGNEQFF. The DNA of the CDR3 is TGCAGTGCTAGAGATTTAGGCGCTGGGAATGAGCAGTTCTTC.

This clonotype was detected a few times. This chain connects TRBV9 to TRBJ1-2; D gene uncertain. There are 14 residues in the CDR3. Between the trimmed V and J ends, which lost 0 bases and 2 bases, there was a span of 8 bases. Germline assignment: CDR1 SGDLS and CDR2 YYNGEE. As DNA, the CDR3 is TGTGCCAGCAGCGTAGCCCCGACGAACTATGGCTACACCTTC. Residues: CASSVAPTNYGYTF.

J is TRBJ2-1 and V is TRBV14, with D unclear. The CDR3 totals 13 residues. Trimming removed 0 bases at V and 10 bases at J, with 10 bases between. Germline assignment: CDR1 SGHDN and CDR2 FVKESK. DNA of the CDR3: TGTGCCAGCAGCCAAGACTTAGCCTCGGAGCAGTTCTTC. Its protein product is CASSQDLASEQFF.